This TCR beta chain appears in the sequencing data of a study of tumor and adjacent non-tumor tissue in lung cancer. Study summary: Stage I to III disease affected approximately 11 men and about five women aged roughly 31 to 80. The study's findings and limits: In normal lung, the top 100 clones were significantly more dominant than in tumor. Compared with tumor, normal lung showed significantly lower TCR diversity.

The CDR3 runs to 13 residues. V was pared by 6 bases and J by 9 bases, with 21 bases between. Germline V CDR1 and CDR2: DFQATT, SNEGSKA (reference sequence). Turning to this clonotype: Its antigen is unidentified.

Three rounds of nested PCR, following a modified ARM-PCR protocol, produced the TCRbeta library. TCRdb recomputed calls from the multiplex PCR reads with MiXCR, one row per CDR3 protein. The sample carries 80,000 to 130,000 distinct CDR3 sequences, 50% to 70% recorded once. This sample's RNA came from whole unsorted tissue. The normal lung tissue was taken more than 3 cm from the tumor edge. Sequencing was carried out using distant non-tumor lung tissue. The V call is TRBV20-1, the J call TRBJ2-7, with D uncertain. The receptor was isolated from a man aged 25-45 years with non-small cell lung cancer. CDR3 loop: CSAASTGVTTQYF. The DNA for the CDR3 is TGCAGTGCCGCCTCAACTGGGGTTACGACGCAGTACTTC.